The 12 T cell receptor beta chains below were found in one sample sequenced in a study of chemoradiotherapy in HPV16-positive cancers. TCRdb's copy holds only in-frame clones and misses some; the assay was immunoSEQ multiplex PCR. The repertoire includes 65,000 to 80,000 clones, around nine tenths of them detected once, and 4% to 4.5% sits in the top ten. Specimen: blood, collected from a patient who underwent chemoradiotherapy. The receptor source for this set is a human donor with HPV-associated anogenital cancer.

The chain links TRBV19 to TRBJ2-7; 7 bases match TRBD1. From germline, CDR1 is LNHDA and CDR2 SQIVND (reference sequence). This CDR3 spans 15 amino acids. V shed 6 bases, J shed 1 base, and the junction held 9 bases outside the gene matches. CDR3 amino acids: CASRLRDSLSYEQYF. As DNA, the CDR3 is TGTGCCAGTAGGCTAAGGGACAGCTTGTCCTACGAGCAGTACTTC.

This clone was detected only once. The V gene is TRBV28, the J gene TRBJ2-5, with a possible D match to TRBD1 (5 bases). V lost 4 bases to trimming and J lost 5 bases, with 17 bases between them. The CDR3 has 15 amino acids. The germline V gene has CDR1 MDHEN and CDR2 SYDVKM. The CDR3 loop reads CASSSPRQFGETQYF. CDR3 bases: TGTGCCAGCAGTTCCCCTCGACAGTTTGGGGAGACCCAGTACTTC.

The V call is TRBV7-2, the J call TRBJ2-2, with a possible D match to TRBD2 (6 bases). V was pared by 1 base and J by 6 bases, with 12 bases between. Germline V gene data show CDR1 as SGHTA and CDR2 as FQGNSA. The CDR3 has 15 amino acids. This CDR3 reads CASSLVGGAAGELFF. The DNA for the CDR3 is TGTGCCAGCAGCTTAGTAGGAGGGGCAGCCGGGGAGCTGTTTTTT. Using reference TRBV7-2 and TRBJ2-2 for the parts outside the CDR3, the full variable domain is GAGVSQSPSNKVTEKGKDVELRCDPISGHTALYWYRQSLGQGLEFLIYFQGNSAPDKSGLPSDRFSAERTGGSVSTLTIQRTQQEDSAVYLCASSLVGGAAGELFFGEGSRLTVL.

The chain has TRBV6-1 and TRBJ1-1; no reliable D call. CDR1 MNHNS and CDR2 SASEGT come from the germline V gene. Trimming took off 1 base at V and 0 bases at J, with 9 bases between the two ends. The CDR3 is 15 residues long. CDR3 sequence reads: CASSEGAVMNTEAFF. In DNA, the CDR3 is TGTGCCAGCAGTGAAGGGGCAGTCATGAACACTGAAGCTTTCTTT.

The genes are TRBV4-2 and TRBJ2-3; D gene uncertain. CDR3 size: 12 residues. In germline, CDR1 is LGHNA, CDR2 YNFKEQ. V lost 1 base and J 6 bases, leaving 5 bases between the germline ends. The CDR3, as DNA: TGTGCCAGCAGCCAAGGGGTCGATACGCAGTATTTT. It yields the protein CASSQGVDTQYF.

CDR3 DNA sequence: TGTGCCAGCAGCTTAACAATCCGGGCAGGGGGAGGTACGCAGTATTTT. It specifies CASSLTIRAGGGTQYF. The chain links TRBV7-2 to TRBJ2-3; perhaps TRBD1 as D (7 bases). The CDR3 runs 16 residues. Germline loops: CDR1 SGHTA, CDR2 FQGNSA. Trimming removed 2 bases from V and 8 bases from J, with 20 bases in between. Full variable domain (rest looked up from reference TRBV7-2 and TRBJ2-3): GAGVSQSPSNKVTEKGKDVELRCDPISGHTALYWYRQSLGQGLEFLIYFQGNSAPDKSGLPSDRFSAERTGGSVSTLTIQRTQQEDSAVYLCASSLTIRAGGGTQYFGPGTRLTVL.

This rearrangement joins TRBV12-5 to TRBJ2-1, with D uncertain. This CDR3 region has 13 residues. CDR1 is LGHNT and CDR2 is FRNRAP in the germline V gene. The ends were cut back, 4 bases at V and 7 bases at J, with 11 bases in the middle. CDR3 in amino acids: CASGSLLGNEQFF. As DNA, the CDR3 is TGTGCTAGTGGTTCCCTTTTGGGTAATGAGCAGTTCTTC.

The rearrangement joins TRBV2 to TRBJ1-5; D is undetermined. CDR3 size: 15 residues. The V end was cut by 2 bases, the J end by 9 bases, with 17 bases between. Germline lookup yields CDR1 SNHLY and CDR2 FYNNEI. The CDR3 DNA is TGTGCCAGCAGTGAAATAGGCGGCAGCTCGGGGCCCCAGCATTTT. Residues: CASSEIGGSSGPQHF.

This clone occurred once. V gene TRBV19 combines with J gene TRBJ1-1, with 10 bases aligning to TRBD1. This CDR3 spans 15 amino acids. From germline, CDR1 is LNHDA and CDR2 SQIVND (reference sequence). J lost 3 bases, V lost 4 bases, and 5 bases had no gene match. The CDR3: CASSTPGQGHTEAFF. CDR3 in DNA: TGTGCCAGTAGTACACCGGGACAGGGGCACACTGAAGCTTTCTTT.

The chain joins TRBV4-1 to TRBJ2-1; D may match TRBD1 or TRBD2 (6 bases each). V gave up 0 bases and J gave up 7 bases, with 13 bases separating them. The CDR3 totals 15 residues. From germline, CDR1 is MGHRA and CDR2 YSYEKL. CDR3 bases: TGCGCCAGCAGCCAAGAGACGGGGGCGGCGAATGAGCAGTTCTTC. Translated, it gives CASSQETGAANEQFF.

This chain joins TRBV11-1 and TRBJ2-7; 10 bases match TRBD1. Germline assignment: CDR1 SGHAT and CDR2 FQDESV (reference sequence). V dropped 4 bases and J dropped 3; count of bases not matched to a gene: 9. CDR3 length equals 16 residues. The CDR3 region is CASSSYSRTGGYEQYF. The CDR3 region has the DNA TGTGCCAGCAGCTCGTACAGCCGGACAGGGGGCTACGAGCAGTACTTC. The full variable domain, its missing parts supplied by reference TRBV11-1 and TRBJ2-7, is EAEVAQSPRYKITEKSQAVAFWCDPISGHATLYWYRQILGQGPELLVQFQDESVVDDSQLPKDRFSAERLKGVDSTLKIQPAELGDSAMYLCASSSYSRTGGYEQYFGPGTRLTVT.

For the CDR3, the DNA is TGTGCCAGCAGCTCCTATGTCCCCGGAGGAGCTGAAGCTTTCTTT. Translating it yields CASSSYVPGGAEAFF. The chain recombines TRBV7-2 with TRBJ1-1; no definite D call. Trimming removed 4 bases at V and 6 bases at J, with 18 bases between. CDR1 is SGHTA, CDR2 FQGNSA, per germline. The length of the CDR3 is 15 residues.